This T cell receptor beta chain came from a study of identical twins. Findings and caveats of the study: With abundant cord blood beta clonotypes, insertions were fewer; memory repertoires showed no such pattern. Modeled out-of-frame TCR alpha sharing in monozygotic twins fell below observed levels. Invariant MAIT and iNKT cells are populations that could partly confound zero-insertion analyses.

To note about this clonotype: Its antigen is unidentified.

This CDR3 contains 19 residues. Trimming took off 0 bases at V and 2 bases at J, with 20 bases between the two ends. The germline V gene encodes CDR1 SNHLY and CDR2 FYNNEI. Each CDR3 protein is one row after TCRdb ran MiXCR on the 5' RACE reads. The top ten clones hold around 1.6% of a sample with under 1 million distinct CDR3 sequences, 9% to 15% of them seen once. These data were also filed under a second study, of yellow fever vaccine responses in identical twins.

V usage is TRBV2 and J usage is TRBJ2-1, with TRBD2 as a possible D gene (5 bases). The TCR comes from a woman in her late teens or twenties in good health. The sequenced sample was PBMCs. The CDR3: CASSEARSGPTTTYNEQFF. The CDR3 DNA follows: TGTGCCAGCAGTGAAGCGCGGAGCGGACCCACTACGACCTACAATGAGCAGTTCTTC.